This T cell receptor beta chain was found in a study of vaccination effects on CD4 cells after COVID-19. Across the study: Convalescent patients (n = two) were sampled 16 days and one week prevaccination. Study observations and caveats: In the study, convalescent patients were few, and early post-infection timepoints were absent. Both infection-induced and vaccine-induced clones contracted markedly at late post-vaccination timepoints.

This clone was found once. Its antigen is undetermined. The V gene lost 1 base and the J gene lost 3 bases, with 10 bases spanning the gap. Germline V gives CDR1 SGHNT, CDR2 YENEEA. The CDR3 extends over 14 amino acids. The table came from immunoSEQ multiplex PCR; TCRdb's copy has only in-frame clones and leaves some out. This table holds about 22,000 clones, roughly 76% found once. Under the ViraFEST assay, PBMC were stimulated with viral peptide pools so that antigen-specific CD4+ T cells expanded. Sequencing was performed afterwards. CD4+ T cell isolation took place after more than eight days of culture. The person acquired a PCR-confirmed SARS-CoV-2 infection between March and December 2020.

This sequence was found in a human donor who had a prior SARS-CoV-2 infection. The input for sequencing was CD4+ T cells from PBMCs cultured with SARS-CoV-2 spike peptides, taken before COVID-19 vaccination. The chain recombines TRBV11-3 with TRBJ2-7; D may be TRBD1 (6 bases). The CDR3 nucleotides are TGTGCCAGCAGCTTAGGGGACACCCTCTACGAGCAGTACTTC. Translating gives CASSLGDTLYEQYF.